This TCR beta chain was identified during a study of shared clonotypes between healthy human individuals. As to this clone: Its antigen is not identified.

Healthy and HIV-negative, the adult donors had no recent acute infections or vaccinations. Original data processing: ImmunoSEQ output held junction-only sequences without quality scores, so filtering differed. Using immunoSEQ multiplex PCR, the repertoire was profiled, and TCRdb retains in-frame clones only, with some absent. V and J calls and clone size are copied from that table; D and trimming were computed from the DNA. This table holds some 480,000 clones, around 79% found once. The CDR3 covers 15 residues. V gave up 1 base and J gave up 2 bases, with 10 bases separating them. CDR1 LNHDA and CDR2 SQIVND come from the germline V gene (reference sequence). General study findings and limits: Specimens sampled were limited to blood, with tissue repertoires likely differing. It was anticipated that sequencing depth would influence how many clonotypes donors shared.

Sequenced: PBMCs. V gene TRBV19 combines with J gene TRBJ2-3, with unresolved D. This TCR was sampled from a woman in her 40s in good health. Some clones in this sample may be carry-over from other donors' samples. The DNA for the CDR3 is TGTGCCAGTAGTATAGCTCACTACCACACAGATACGCAGTATTTT. This gives the protein CASSIAHYHTDTQYF.